The 32 T cell receptor beta chains in this list originate from one sample, sequenced in a study of CD8 T cells in ankylosing spondylitis. MiXCR, run by TCRdb on the 5' RACE reads, gives a single entry per CDR3 protein. The table has 310,000 or so distinct CDR3 sequences, around 18% seen once; the top ten hold roughly 7.4%. The sequenced sample consisted of blood, either unsorted or a sorted T cell fraction (not recorded which). The receptors were sampled from a male donor with ankylosing spondylitis or in good health (not recorded which).

This clonotype was detected many times. The V gene is TRBV4-2, the J gene TRBJ2-3, with a possible D match to TRBD2 (5 bases). The CDR3 has 17 amino acids. Between the trimmed V and J ends, which lost 0 bases and 0 bases, there was a span of 13 bases. The germline V gene has CDR1 LGHNA and CDR2 YNFKEQ. The CDR3 loop reads CASSQDGHGGSTDTQYF. CDR3 bases: TGTGCCAGCAGCCAAGATGGCCACGGCGGGAGCACAGATACGCAGTATTTT.

The chain is built from TRBV11-2 and TRBJ2-1; 16 nucleotides line up with TRBD2. CDR3 length equals 17 residues. Germline V lookup: CDR1 SGHAT, CDR2 FQNNGV. With 5 bases clipped from V and 7 bases from J, the junction kept 8 bases outside the gene matches. Here the CDR3 DNA reads TGTGCCAGCAGCGATGGGACTAGCGGGAGGGCAAGGAATGAGCAGTTCTTC. Protein sequence: CASSDGTSGRARNEQFF.

This clonotype was observed a few times. This chain joins TRBV7-8 and TRBJ2-5, with 9 bases fitting TRBD2. This CDR3 contains 19 residues. The germline gives CDR1 SGHVS, CDR2 FQNEAQ. The junction had 14 bases not matched to a gene; V was cut back by 2 bases and J by 1 base. CDR3 loop: CASSLLPKGLAGVQETQYF. The CDR3 DNA is TGTGCCAGCAGCTTATTACCCAAGGGGTTAGCGGGGGTCCAAGAGACCCAGTACTTC.

This clonotype was observed a few times. The CDR3, as DNA: TGCGCCAGCAGCCCTCTTGCAGGGGAGGACTATGGCTACACCTTC. This encodes CASSPLAGEDYGYTF. The chain carries TRBV4-1 and TRBJ1-2; a weak D match, TRBD1 (6 bases). Germline assignment: CDR1 MGHRA and CDR2 YSYEKL. Trimming removed 4 bases at V and 3 bases at J, with 15 bases between. This CDR3 contains 15 residues.

About this clonotype: Given a much more abundant clone one base away, this may be a read error. The chain employs TRBV7-8 and TRBJ2-2, with 8 positions matching TRBD1. The germline CDR1 and CDR2 sequences are SGHVS and FQNEAQ. V was pared by 0 bases and J by 4 bases, with 4 bases of the junction left unmatched. This CDR3 comprises 16 residues. In DNA, the CDR3 is TGTGCCAGCAGCTTAGCCGACAGGGGATTCACCGGGGAGCTGTTTTTT. This encodes CASSLADRGFTGELFF.

The gene calls are TRBV7-8 and TRBJ2-1, with TRBD2 matching over 10 bases. The CDR3 runs 15 residues. Germline V gives CDR1 SGHVS, CDR2 FQNEAQ. V shed 5 bases and J 8 bases; nucleotides not matched to a gene: 9. CDR3 nucleotides: TGTGCCAGCAGCCCCGGAGGACTAGCGGCCCATGAGCAGTTCTTC. It translates to CASSPGGLAAHEQFF.

The V and J genes are TRBV29-1 and TRBJ2-1; D is perhaps TRBD1 (6 bases). CDR3 length equals 12 residues. Germline V gene sequence: CDR1 SQVTM, CDR2 ANQGSEA. Trimming removed 7 bases from V and 6 bases from J, with 13 bases in between. The CDR3 here is CSARTASNEQFF. In DNA form, the CDR3 reads TGCAGCGCCCGGACAGCCTCCAATGAGCAGTTCTTC.

This clonotype was recorded a few times. The gene calls are TRBV10-1 and TRBJ2-1; D is perhaps TRBD1 or TRBD2 (5 bases each). V was pared by 2 bases and J by 11 bases, with 16 bases between. From germline, CDR1 is WNHNN and CDR2 SYGVQD (reference sequence). The CDR3 extends over 14 amino acids. CDR3 loop: CASSEQGVVKKQFF. The CDR3 nucleotides are TGCGCCAGCAGTGAGCAGGGAGTAGTAAAAAAGCAGTTCTTC.

The chain uses TRBV12-3 or TRBV12-4 and TRBJ1-2; D is uncertain. This CDR3 contains 13 residues. Trimming stripped 6 bases from V and 4 bases from J, with 12 bases between. Here the CDR3 DNA reads TGTGCCAGCAGGAGCGGCGGCGGCTATGGCTACACCTTC. This gives the protein CASRSGGGYGYTF.

This clonotype was found a few times. The CDR3 DNA follows: TGTGCCATCAGTGGCACTAGCGACTACAATGAGCAGTTCTTC. Its translation: CAISGTSDYNEQFF. This chain uses TRBV10-3 with TRBJ2-1; 7 bases are a match to TRBD2. The CDR3 extends over 14 amino acids. The V gene end was trimmed by 4 bases and the J gene end by 3 bases; junction bases not matched to a gene: 3. CDR1 ENHRY and CDR2 SYGVKD come from the germline V gene.

This clonotype has a handful of counts. The rearrangement links TRBV29-1 to TRBJ1-1, with 8 positions matching TRBD1. Trimming removed 7 bases from V and 4 bases from J; junction bases left unmatched: 8. Germline V gene lookup returns CDR1 SQVTM and CDR2 ANQGSEA. CDR3 length equals 13 residues. Written as DNA, the CDR3 is TGCAGCGCAGGACAGGGCGGGGTCACTGAAGCTTTCTTT. Protein sequence: CSAGQGGVTEAFF.

The rearrangement links TRBV11-2 to TRBJ1-5; D possibly corresponds to TRBD1 (6 bases). There are 14 residues in the CDR3. Germline CDR1 SGHAT, CDR2 FQNNGV. V was trimmed by 1 base and J by 7 bases, leaving 11 bases between them. The CDR3 reads CASSLGRGGQPQHF. The DNA of the CDR3 is TGTGCCAGCAGCTTAGGCAGGGGTGGGCAGCCCCAGCATTTT.

In this sample, this clonotype turned up many times. The rearrangement joins TRBV29-1 to TRBJ2-1; possibly TRBD1 or TRBD2 for D (5 bases each). The germline V and J ends were trimmed by 7 bases and 5 bases, with 9 bases remaining between them. This CDR3 spans 11 amino acids. Germline lookup yields CDR1 SQVTM and CDR2 ANQGSEA. The CDR3 DNA reads TGCAGCGCCGGGACCAACAATGAGCAGTTCTTC. Encoded protein: CSAGTNNEQFF.

Turning to this clonotype: One end of the junction is discordant with germline, which a read error may explain. The gene calls are TRBV29-1 and TRBJ1-5; perhaps TRBD1 as D (5 bases). The CDR3 runs 15 residues. CDR1 is SQVTM, CDR2 ANQGSEA, per germline. The DNA for the CDR3 is TGCAGCGTTCAGACCGGACAAGGTGGTCGCGGGCCCCAGCGTTTT. Protein product: CSVQTGQGGRGPQRF.

This clonotype was counted between two and nine times. The CDR3 bases are TGCAGTTCACTTACAGGGGCCAATGAGCAGTTCTTC. It encodes CSSLTGANEQFF. The rearrangement uses TRBV20-1 and TRBJ2-1, with TRBD1 matching 7 bases. The CDR3 has 12 residues. V gave up 8 bases and J gave up 6 bases; unmatched junction bases: 7. Germline CDR1 is DFQATT and CDR2 is SNEGSKA (reference sequence).

This chain links TRBV5-6 with TRBJ1-1; 7 bases align to TRBD1. Trimming took 0 bases from V and 5 from J; bases not matched to a gene: 7. Germline loops: CDR1 SGHDT, CDR2 YYEEEE. The CDR3 contains 15 residues. In nucleotides, the CDR3 is TGTGCCAGCAGCTTGGCTTACAGGGGAGGGACTGAAGCTTTCTTT. It codes for CASSLAYRGGTEAFF.

V is TRBV20-1 and J is TRBJ2-2, with 12 positions matching TRBD2. The trim removed 5 bases at V and 7 bases at J, leaving 11 bases unmatched. Germline V CDR1 and CDR2: DFQATT, SNEGSKA (reference sequence). The CDR3 spans 16 residues. CDR3: CSASDLAGGPNGELFF. CDR3 nucleotides: TGCAGTGCTTCTGACCTAGCGGGAGGGCCAAACGGGGAGCTGTTTTTT.

There are a few counts of this clonotype. The rearrangement joins TRBV3-1 to TRBJ1-6, with D unresolved. The CDR3 sequence is 16 residues long. V lost 1 base and J lost 7, with 14 bases in between. Germline V gene lookup returns CDR1 LGHDT and CDR2 YNNKEL (reference sequence). The CDR3 here is CASSQGTTGRNSPLHF. CDR3 sequence (DNA): TGTGCCAGCAGCCAAGGGACCACCGGACGGAATTCACCCCTCCACTTT.

This clonotype was observed at least ten times. The chain joins TRBV20-1 to TRBJ2-1, with D possibly TRBD2 on 6 matching bases. Germline V gives CDR1 DFQATT, CDR2 SNEGSKA (reference sequence). With 7 bases removed from V and 3 bases from J, the gap between germline ends came to 13 bases. CDR3 length: 13 residues. In DNA, the CDR3 is TGCAGTGTTCGGCGGGGAAACTACAATGAGCAGTTCTTC. It codes for CSVRRGNYNEQFF.

This chain joins TRBV5-5 and TRBJ2-1, with a possible D match to TRBD1 (8 bases). This CDR3 comprises 16 residues. V was clipped by 4 bases and J by 6 bases, with 20 bases between them. Germline CDR1 SGHKS, CDR2 YYEKEE (reference sequence). In DNA, the CDR3 is TGTGCCAGCAGCCTAGGACAGGGAGGGGCCGGCAATGAGCAGTTCTTC. It specifies CASSLGQGGAGNEQFF.

This sequence joins TRBV7-3 and TRBJ2-3, with 10 bases fitting TRBD2. The CDR3 length is 15 residues. The junction had 6 bases not matched to a gene; V was cut back by 5 bases and J by 4 bases. The germline CDR1 and CDR2 sequences are SGHTA and FQGTGA. In DNA, the CDR3 is TGTGCCAGCAGCCCCGGACTAGCGGTTTCAGATACGCAGTATTTT. Protein sequence: CASSPGLAVSDTQYF.

The gene calls are TRBV6-5 and TRBJ1-6, with 10 bases that match TRBD1. Trimming took 2 bases from V and 5 from J; bases not matched to a gene: 0. Germline values: CDR1 MNHEY, CDR2 SVGAGI. This CDR3 has 15 amino acids. The CDR3 is CASSYGTGDNSPLHF. As DNA, the CDR3 is TGTGCCAGCAGTTACGGGACAGGGGATAATTCACCCCTCCACTTT.

The chain uses TRBV30 and TRBJ2-7; TRBD1 aligns across 7 bases. Looked up from germline, CDR1 is GTSNPN and CDR2 is SVGIG (reference sequence). This CDR3 comprises 13 residues. The ends lost 1 base at V and 7 bases at J; junction bases unmatched: 7. CDR3 loop: CAWSASTGREQYV. The CDR3 coding sequence is TGTGCCTGGAGTGCCTCGACAGGGAGAGAGCAGTACGTC.

The gene calls are TRBV6-1 and TRBJ2-1; D is ambiguous. V dropped 6 bases and J dropped 3 bases, with 18 bases sitting between them. The germline V gene has CDR1 MNHNS and CDR2 SASEGT. The CDR3 is 16 amino acids. The DNA of the CDR3 is TGTGCCAGCAGGCCCACCCGGAATACGGTCTACAATGAGCAGTTCTTC. Its protein is CASRPTRNTVYNEQFF.

The chain carries TRBV12-3 or TRBV12-4 and TRBJ2-7; D possibly corresponds to TRBD2 (5 bases). V was shortened by 5 bases and J by 0 bases, with 11 bases between the two germline ends. The CDR3 has 14 residues. The CDR3 protein is CASSNGLNSYEQYV. The CDR3 nucleotides are TGTGCCAGCAGTAACGGACTGAACTCCTACGAGCAGTACGTC.

This clonotype showed up many times. This chain connects TRBV20-1 to TRBJ2-5; D gene ambiguous. This CDR3 has 15 residues. Germline lookup yields CDR1 DFQATT and CDR2 SNEGSKA (reference sequence). The V end lost 2 bases, the J end lost 2 bases, and 15 bases lay between the germline ends. The DNA for the CDR3 is TGCAGTGCTAGAAGGCCAGGCGTAGGGCAAGAGACCCAGTACTTC. It codes for CSARRPGVGQETQYF.

This clonotype has more than one count but fewer than ten. CDR3 DNA sequence: TGCGCCAGCAGCCAAGAACCATTTTCGGACTATGGCTACACCTTC. Its protein is CASSQEPFSDYGYTF. V gene TRBV4-1 combines with J gene TRBJ1-2; no clear D. Germline V gene lookup returns CDR1 MGHRA and CDR2 YSYEKL. The CDR3 covers 15 residues. Trimming pared 0 bases from V and 3 bases from J, leaving 11 bases between.

This rearrangement joins TRBV15 to TRBJ2-7, with D possibly matching TRBD2 (6 bases). This CDR3 contains 18 residues. The germline CDR1 and CDR2 sequences are LNHNV and YYDKDF (reference sequence). V shed 0 bases and J shed 2 bases, with 20 bases lying between them. The CDR3 DNA follows: TGTGCCACCAGCAGAGATATGTTGTTCGGGACTGGGACCTACGAGCAGTACGTC. Protein: CATSRDMLFGTGTYEQYV.

The chain couples TRBV10-3 to TRBJ2-4, with 7 bases matching TRBD2. The V segment lost 5 bases and the J segment 1 base; nucleotides outside the gene matches: 14. Germline V gene lookup returns CDR1 ENHRY and CDR2 SYGVKD. The CDR3 has 18 residues. The CDR3 loop is CAISFEFSSGVAKNIQYF. The DNA of the CDR3 is TGTGCCATCAGTTTTGAATTTTCTAGCGGCGTCGCCAAAAACATTCAGTACTTC.

This chain connects TRBV20-1 to TRBJ2-2; D not certain. Trimming pared 3 bases from V and 1 base from J, leaving 9 bases between. Germline lookup yields CDR1 DFQATT and CDR2 SNEGSKA (reference sequence). CDR3 size: 14 residues. The DNA for the CDR3 is TGCAGTGCTAGCGGTGGATTGAACACCGGGGAGCTGTTTTTT. It is translated as CSASGGLNTGELFF.

There are a few counts of this clonotype. The J gene is TRBJ1-5, the V gene TRBV6-1; tentatively, D is TRBD1 (5 bases). The CDR3 loop spans 15 amino acids. Germline V lookup: CDR1 MNHNS, CDR2 SASEGT. Trimming stripped 5 bases from V and 7 bases from J, with 18 bases between. The CDR3 bases are TGTGCCAGCAGTCCCGGGCCCAGGGCGGGGCAGCCCCAGCATTTT. This sequence encodes CASSPGPRAGQPQHF.

This clonotype was picked up a small number of times. This chain joins TRBV6-1 and TRBJ2-2; 9 bases agree with TRBD2. The V and J ends lost 4 bases and 3 bases, in that order; junction bases with no gene match: 0. This CDR3 is built from 14 residues. The germline V gene encodes CDR1 MNHNS and CDR2 SASEGT. In DNA form, the CDR3 reads TGTGCCAGCAGTGGACTAGCGGACACCGGGGAGCTGTTTTTT. Amino acid sequence: CASSGLADTGELFF.